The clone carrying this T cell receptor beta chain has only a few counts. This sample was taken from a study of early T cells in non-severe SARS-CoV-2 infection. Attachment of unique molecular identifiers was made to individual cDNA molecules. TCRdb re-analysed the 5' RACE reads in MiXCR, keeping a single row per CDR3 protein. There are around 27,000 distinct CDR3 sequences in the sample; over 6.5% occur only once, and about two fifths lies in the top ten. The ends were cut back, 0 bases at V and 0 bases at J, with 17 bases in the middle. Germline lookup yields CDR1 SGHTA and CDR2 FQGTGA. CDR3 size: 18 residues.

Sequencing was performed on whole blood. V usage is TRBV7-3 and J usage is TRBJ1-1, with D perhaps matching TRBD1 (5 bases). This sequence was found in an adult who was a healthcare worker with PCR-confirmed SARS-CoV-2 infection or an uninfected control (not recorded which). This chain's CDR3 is CASSLTYPTTEMNTEAFF. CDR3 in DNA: TGTGCCAGCAGCTTAACGTATCCTACGACAGAGATGAACACTGAAGCTTTCTTT.